The present T cell receptor (beta chain) was sequenced within a study of graft-versus-host responses after intestinal transplantation. Study at large: Grafts that recipients had were multivisceral, liver-intestinal, or isolated intestinal transplants. After anti-thymocyte globulin induction, recipients took tacrolimus and steroids for approximately 3 years.

The protocol was immunoSEQ multiplex PCR, while the TCRdb copy is restricted to in-frame clones and leaves out a portion. This sample yields approximately 75,000 clones, of which nearly 90% are seen a single time; roughly 3.9% belongs to the top ten. Details on this clone: The antigen remains unidentified.

Unmatched junction bases numbered 2, after V lost 7 bases and J lost 5 bases. Germline V lookup: CDR1 MNHEY, CDR2 SMNVEV (reference sequence). This CDR3 contains 12 residues. Whole-study results and caveats: Allografts from individuals with graft-donor T cell macrochimerism displayed high graft-versus-host to host-versus-graft clonal ratios. The highest levels of circulating GvH clones went along with early declines in HvG clones after transplant.

This rearrangement joins TRBV27 to TRBJ2-1; 7 nucleotides match TRBD1. This receptor was taken from a human donor who was the organ donor for an intestinal transplant. This specimen was unstimulated CD8+ T cells sorted from spleen or lymph node cells, taken before transplant. CDR3 amino acids: CASTQGDNEQFF. As DNA, the CDR3 is TGTGCCAGCACCCAGGGGGACAATGAGCAGTTCTTC.